This T cell receptor (beta chain) was retrieved from a study of blood T cell repertoires in COVID-19. The CDR3 sequence is 17 residues long. Looked up from germline, CDR1 is SGHKS and CDR2 is YYEKEE (reference sequence). With 3 bases removed from V and 0 bases from J, the gap between germline ends came to 16 bases. Profiled with immunoSEQ multiplex PCR; TCRdb holds only in-frame clones, not every one. Found here are 250,000 to 350,000 clones, roughly 88% of them singletons; the top ten hold 3%. The V and J genes are TRBV5-5 and TRBJ1-3, with D maybe TRBD1 (5 bases). The sequence was collected from a woman aged 25 to 45 with active or convalescent COVID-19. Sequencing used peripheral blood. CDR3 sequence: CASSSEPGLNSGNTIYF. CDR3 in DNA: TGTGCCAGCAGCTCCGAACCGGGACTTAACTCTGGAAACACCATATATTTT.